This TCR beta chain was sequenced during a study of response to subunit inactivated influenza vaccine. In the case of this clonotype: Its cognate antigen is unknown. This may be a read error: a much more frequent sequence differs by one nucleotide.

TCRdb redid the calling of the RT-PCR reads with MiXCR, one entry per CDR3 protein. The data contain some 800,000 distinct CDR3 sequences, approximately 21% of them singletons. Whole-study findings and limits: Every seasonal influenza vaccination brings in few new T cells, the authors suggested.

V lost 6 bases and J 9 bases, leaving 15 bases between the germline ends. The CDR3 sequence is 13 residues long. This TCR was sampled from a man aged 50 to 60 who received an inactivated influenza vaccine. The material was PBMCs from blood, obtained around 5 days after vaccination. V and J are TRBV12-3 or TRBV12-4 and TRBJ1-5, with D possibly matching TRBD1 (5 bases). In nucleotides, the CDR3 is TGTGCCAGCAGCTTACAGGTTGGGCGGCCCCAGCATTTT. Its translation: CASSLQVGRPQHF.